A selection of T cell receptor beta chains follows, all from one sample in a study of cytomegalovirus exposure and HLA in healthy donors. Using immunoSEQ multiplex PCR, the repertoire was profiled, and TCRdb retains in-frame clones only, with some absent. There are approximately 170,000 clones in the sample; approximately 81% occur only once, and less than 3% lies in the top ten. Source material: PBMCs. All receptors derive from a male donor in good health and CMV-seronegative. Each CDR3 is given with its conserved first and last residue. Fields, in order: clone size, D gene, J gene, V gene, CDR3 protein, CDR3 DNA. D genes are given only for firm matches. Not every row has a clone size; where given, it reads once, few, many or a size class.

clone size: .; D gene: .; J gene: TRBJ1-5; V gene: TRBV30; CDR3 protein: CAWSEWGDQPQHF; CDR3 DNA: TGTGCCTGGAGTGAGTGGGGGGATCAGCCCCAGCATTTT
clone size: .; D gene: TRBD1; J gene: TRBJ1-4; V gene: TRBV7-9; CDR3 protein: CASSPGTAVEKLFF; CDR3 DNA: TGTGCCAGCAGCCCCGGGACAGCCGTTGAAAAACTGTTTTTT
clone size: .; D gene: TRBD1; J gene: TRBJ1-3; V gene: TRBV10-3; CDR3 protein: CATGTDSGNTIYF; CDR3 DNA: TGTGCCACCGGGACAGACTCTGGAAACACCATATATTTT
clone size: .; D gene: TRBD1; J gene: TRBJ2-2; V gene: TRBV7-3; CDR3 protein: CASSIRDSNTGELFF; CDR3 DNA: TGTGCCAGCAGCATCCGGGACAGTAACACCGGGGAGCTGTTTTTT
clone size: .; D gene: TRBD1; J gene: TRBJ2-3; V gene: TRBV2; CDR3 protein: CASSQGRTGGADTQYF; CDR3 DNA: TGTGCCAGCAGCCAAGGTCGGACAGGGGGAGCAGATACGCAGTATTTT
clone size: .; D gene: TRBD1; J gene: TRBJ1-1; V gene: TRBV30; CDR3 protein: CAWAQGGMNTEAFF; CDR3 DNA: TGTGCCTGGGCCCAGGGGGGCATGAACACTGAAGCTTTCTTT
clone size: once; D gene: .; J gene: TRBJ1-1; V gene: TRBV7-2; CDR3 protein: CASSPHGGSGTEAFF; CDR3 DNA: TGTGCCAGCAGCCCGCATGGGGGGTCGGGCACTGAAGCTTTCTTT
clone size: .; D gene: TRBD2; J gene: TRBJ2-1; V gene: TRBV27; CDR3 protein: CASHSSGRGSYNEQFF; CDR3 DNA: TGTGCCAGCCACTCAAGCGGGAGAGGATCCTACAATGAGCAGTTCTTC
clone size: .; D gene: TRBD1; J gene: TRBJ1-4; V gene: TRBV18; CDR3 protein: CASSQAGTGLGRNEKLFF; CDR3 DNA: TGTGCCAGCTCACAAGCCGGGACAGGGTTAGGGCGTAATGAAAAACTGTTTTTT
clone size: .; D gene: .; J gene: TRBJ2-1; V gene: TRBV10-1; CDR3 protein: CASSETIRWHYNEQFF; CDR3 DNA: TGCGCCAGCAGTGAGACAATTCGCTGGCATTACAATGAGCAGTTCTTC